This T cell receptor beta chain came from a study of post-analysis software for immune sequencing data. This CDR3 contains 14 residues. V was shortened by 2 bases and J by 4 bases, with 11 bases between the two germline ends. General study findings and limits: Patients showed TRBV5-6, TRBV5-1 and TRBV20-1 among five TRBV segments more frequent than in controls.

Unique molecular identifiers were present in the TCR beta cDNA libraries. TCRdb recomputed calls from the PCR reads with MiXCR, one row per CDR3 protein. The sample lists 700,000 to 800,000 distinct CDR3 sequences, 25% to 30% seen once, with around 0.6% in the top ten. This clonotype has just a few counts. Its target is unknown. The sequenced sample consisted of blood. The genes are TRBV12-3 or TRBV12-4 and TRBJ1-1; D is unclear. The sequence derives from a girl aged 10 to 17 with multiple sclerosis. The CDR3 sequence: CASSLSADRTEAFF. The DNA of the CDR3 is TGTGCCAGCAGTTTATCGGCAGACCGCACTGAAGCTTTCTTT.